The subject of this entry is one T cell receptor (beta chain). Its target is unknown. The sample comes from a study of PD-1 blockade in classical Hodgkin lymphoma. Study-wide background: Each patient was given nivolumab 3 mg/kg through a vein every 2 weeks. Study results and caveats: Still unresolved is the cause of the repertoire differences, which may be disease activity or prior therapy. Some patients started nivolumab under 1 year after ASCT, and they were excluded. Baseline diversity was lower in partial responders and progressors than complete responders.

Using immunoSEQ multiplex PCR, the repertoire was profiled, and TCRdb retains in-frame clones only, with some absent. Of some 90,000 clones detected, around 80% appear once; the ten largest clones hold over 15%. The CDR3 length is 15 residues. V lost 4 bases and J lost 4, with 14 bases in between. Germline assignment: CDR1 SGDLS and CDR2 YYNGEE. Time point reported: cycle 4 day 1 (C4D1), after 6 weeks of nivolumab. Exposure to brentuximab vedotin varied, and each patient had relapsed following autologous stem cell transplantation. Source: peripheral blood mononuclear cells (PBMCs), taken before the fourth cycle of nivolumab. The clonotype comes from a human donor with classical Hodgkin lymphoma. The chain uses TRBV9 and TRBJ1-4; tentatively, D is TRBD1 (5 bases). In DNA form, the CDR3 reads TGTGCCAGCAGCATTAATCCTCAGGGTAATGAAAAACTGTTTTTT. Translation gives CASSINPQGNEKLFF. Together with reference TRBV9 and TRBJ1-4, the CDR3 gives the full variable domain: DSGVTQTPKHLITATGQRVTLRCSPRSGDLSVYWYQQSLDQGLQFLIQYYNGEERAKGNILERFSAQQFPDLHSELNLSSLELGDSALYFCASSINPQGNEKLFFGSGTQLSVL.